A selection of T cell receptor beta chains follows, all from one sample in a study of cytomegalovirus exposure and HLA in healthy donors. Clones were sequenced by immunoSEQ multiplex PCR, and TCRdb holds only the in-frame ones, with some missing. The table shows about 50,000 clones, with 93% occurring only once. The sequenced material came from PBMCs. The source of these receptors is a young woman in good health and CMV-seropositive. Both conserved end residues are part of each CDR3. The D gene is left open where the match is weak. Size tells how often a clone was seen (once, few, many) or the class of an expanded clone, and some rows leave it out.

v_gene: TRBV7-2; j_gene: TRBJ2-5; abundance: .; d_gene: .; CDR3aa: CASGKPDRLQETQYF; CDR3nt: TGTGCCAGCGGTAAGCCAGACAGGCTCCAAGAGACCCAGTACTTC
v_gene: TRBV13; j_gene: TRBJ1-1; abundance: .; d_gene: .; CDR3aa: CASSPVSNTEAFF; CDR3nt: TGTGCCAGCAGCCCCGTCTCGAACACTGAAGCTTTCTTT
v_gene: TRBV7-9; j_gene: TRBJ2-3; abundance: .; d_gene: TRBD2; CDR3aa: CASSLGVWGGEMADTQYF; CDR3nt: TGTGCCAGCAGCTTAGGGGTCTGGGGGGGGGAGATGGCAGATACGCAGTATTTT
v_gene: TRBV6-4; j_gene: TRBJ2-2; abundance: .; d_gene: .; CDR3aa: CASSDSPETGELFF; CDR3nt: TGTGCCAGCAGTGACTCTCCAGAAACCGGGGAGCTGTTTTTT
v_gene: TRBV28; j_gene: TRBJ1-2; abundance: .; d_gene: .; CDR3aa: CASSGVGGPYGYTF; CDR3nt: TGTGCCAGCAGTGGAGTGGGAGGACCGTATGGCTACACCTTC
v_gene: TRBV7-2; j_gene: TRBJ1-6; abundance: .; d_gene: .; CDR3aa: CASSLLGQNSPLHF; CDR3nt: TGTGCCAGCAGCTTACTGGGGCAGAATTCACCCCTCCACTTT
v_gene: TRBV5-4; j_gene: TRBJ2-1; abundance: .; d_gene: TRBD2; CDR3aa: CASSLGTSGFNEQFF; CDR3nt: TGTGCCAGCAGCTTGGGGACTAGCGGGTTTAATGAGCAGTTCTTC
v_gene: TRBV19; j_gene: TRBJ2-5; abundance: .; d_gene: .; CDR3aa: CASSSQGLGETQYF; CDR3nt: TGTGCCAGTAGTTCCCAGGGTCTCGGAGAGACCCAGTACTTC
v_gene: TRBV5-6; j_gene: TRBJ2-7; abundance: .; d_gene: TRBD2; CDR3aa: CASSLLRGAYEQYF; CDR3nt: TGTGCCAGCAGCTTATTGCGGGGGGCCTACGAGCAGTACTTC
v_gene: TRBV7-6; j_gene: TRBJ2-1; abundance: .; d_gene: .; CDR3aa: CASSLPALKQFF; CDR3nt: TGTGCCAGCAGCTTACCCGCACTAAAGCAGTTCTTC
v_gene: TRBV29-1; j_gene: TRBJ2-3; abundance: .; d_gene: .; CDR3aa: CSVEDPPEDTQYF; CDR3nt: TGCAGCGTTGAAGATCCTCCGGAGGATACGCAGTATTTT
v_gene: TRBV6-1; j_gene: TRBJ2-6; abundance: .; d_gene: TRBD1; CDR3aa: CASSEWGQGAGANVLTF; CDR3nt: TGTGCCAGCAGTGAATGGGGACAGGGAGCAGGGGCCAACGTCCTGACTTTC
v_gene: TRBV11-3; j_gene: TRBJ2-2; abundance: .; d_gene: .; CDR3aa: CASSLGGRATGELFF; CDR3nt: TGTGCCAGCAGCTTAGGGGGGCGGGCCACCGGGGAGCTGTTTTTT
v_gene: TRBV9; j_gene: TRBJ2-7; abundance: .; d_gene: .; CDR3aa: CASSVEAARTYEQYF; CDR3nt: TGTGCCAGCAGCGTAGAGGCAGCGAGGACCTACGAGCAGTACTTC
v_gene: TRBV4-1; j_gene: TRBJ2-5; abundance: .; d_gene: .; CDR3aa: CASSQLTRTKKETQYF; CDR3nt: TGCGCCAGCAGCCAACTCACAAGGACTAAGAAAGAGACCCAGTACTTC
v_gene: TRBV7-9; j_gene: TRBJ2-1; abundance: .; d_gene: TRBD1; CDR3aa: CASSFYGTENLNEQFF; CDR3nt: TGTGCCAGCAGCTTCTACGGGACAGAGAACCTCAATGAGCAGTTCTTC
v_gene: TRBV9; j_gene: TRBJ2-7; abundance: .; d_gene: .; CDR3aa: CASSVETGAREQYF; CDR3nt: TGTGCCAGCAGCGTAGAAACAGGCGCTCGCGAGCAGTACTTC
v_gene: TRBV27; j_gene: TRBJ1-1; abundance: .; d_gene: TRBD1; CDR3aa: CASTRGQGMNTEAFF; CDR3nt: TGTGCCAGCACCAGGGGACAGGGAATGAACACTGAAGCTTTCTTT
v_gene: TRBV6-5; j_gene: TRBJ1-1; abundance: .; d_gene: .; CDR3aa: CASRLVDVNTEAFF; CDR3nt: TGTGCCAGCAGGCTAGTTGATGTGAACACTGAAGCTTTCTTT
v_gene: TRBV11-2; j_gene: TRBJ2-7; abundance: .; d_gene: TRBD1; CDR3aa: CASSPSWGQGPYEQYF; CDR3nt: TGTGCCAGCAGCCCCTCCTGGGGACAGGGTCCCTACGAGCAGTACTTC
v_gene: TRBV18; j_gene: TRBJ2-3; abundance: .; d_gene: TRBD2; CDR3aa: CASSPRASGGTDTQYF; CDR3nt: TGTGCCAGCTCACCAAGGGCTAGCGGGGGCACAGATACGCAGTATTTT
v_gene: TRBV25-1; j_gene: TRBJ2-1; abundance: .; d_gene: .; CDR3aa: CASSEWAFDEQFF; CDR3nt: TGTGCCAGCAGTGAGTGGGCCTTCGATGAGCAGTTCTTC
v_gene: TRBV27; j_gene: TRBJ2-7; abundance: .; d_gene: TRBD2; CDR3aa: CASSRTSGGFSPHEQYF; CDR3nt: TGTGCCAGCAGCCGCACTAGCGGGGGCTTCTCACCCCACGAGCAGTACTTC
v_gene: TRBV4-1; j_gene: TRBJ2-7; abundance: .; d_gene: TRBD2; CDR3aa: CASSPREGSYEQYF; CDR3nt: TGCGCCAGCAGCCCTCGGGAGGGCTCCTACGAGCAGTACTTC
v_gene: TRBV4-1; j_gene: TRBJ2-2; abundance: .; d_gene: .; CDR3aa: CASSIRIPQGLGELFF; CDR3nt: TGCGCCAGCAGCATCCGAATCCCCCAGGGGCTCGGGGAGCTGTTTTTT
v_gene: TRBV6-1; j_gene: TRBJ1-5; abundance: .; d_gene: TRBD1; CDR3aa: CASRTGQGDNQPQHF; CDR3nt: TGTGCCAGCAGGACGGGACAGGGAGACAATCAGCCCCAGCATTTT
v_gene: TRBV7-3; j_gene: TRBJ1-6; abundance: once; d_gene: .; CDR3aa: CASSLMVGQESSYNSPLHF; CDR3nt: TGTGCCAGCAGCTTAATGGTCGGTCAAGAAAGCTCCTATAATTCACCCCTCCACTTT
v_gene: TRBV27; j_gene: TRBJ2-7; abundance: .; d_gene: TRBD1; CDR3aa: CASSRTGDEQYF; CDR3nt: TGTGCCAGCAGCCGGACAGGGGACGAGCAGTACTTC
v_gene: TRBV9; j_gene: TRBJ1-3; abundance: .; d_gene: TRBD1; CDR3aa: CASSVGGTGGVGNTIYF; CDR3nt: TGTGCCAGCAGCGTAGGTGGAACAGGGGGCGTTGGAAACACCATATATTTT
v_gene: TRBV7-2; j_gene: TRBJ2-5; abundance: once; d_gene: TRBD1; CDR3aa: CASSWDRGGETQYF; CDR3nt: TGTGCCAGCAGCTGGGACAGGGGAGGAGAGACCCAGTACTTC
v_gene: TRBV19; j_gene: TRBJ1-3; abundance: .; d_gene: TRBD1; CDR3aa: CASSAGTAETGNTIYF; CDR3nt: TGTGCCAGTAGTGCTGGGACAGCAGAAACTGGAAACACCATATATTTT
v_gene: TRBV5-1; j_gene: TRBJ1-2; abundance: .; d_gene: .; CDR3aa: CASSLESGYGYTF; CDR3nt: TGCGCCAGCAGCTTGGAATCGGGGTATGGCTACACCTTC
v_gene: TRBV27; j_gene: TRBJ2-7; abundance: once; d_gene: TRBD1; CDR3aa: CASSVTGGSLSEQYF; CDR3nt: TGTGCCAGCAGTGTGACAGGGGGTTCCCTCTCGGAGCAGTACTTC
v_gene: TRBV19; j_gene: TRBJ2-1; abundance: .; d_gene: TRBD1; CDR3aa: CASSGYRGNEQFF; CDR3nt: TGTGCCAGTAGTGGTTACAGGGGCAATGAGCAGTTCTTC
v_gene: TRBV30; j_gene: TRBJ1-1; abundance: once; d_gene: TRBD1; CDR3aa: CAWSRPQGQNTEAFF; CDR3nt: TGTGCCTGGAGTCGCCCACAGGGGCAGAACACTGAAGCTTTCTTT
v_gene: TRBV6-1; j_gene: TRBJ1-6; abundance: .; d_gene: .; CDR3aa: CASRAGPINSPLHF; CDR3nt: TGTGCCAGCAGGGCGGGACCGATTAATTCACCCCTCCACTTT
v_gene: TRBV11-2; j_gene: TRBJ2-7; abundance: .; d_gene: TRBD2; CDR3aa: CASSPPGAGGPYEQYF; CDR3nt: TGTGCCAGCAGCCCGCCCGGGGCGGGGGGTCCCTACGAGCAGTACTTC